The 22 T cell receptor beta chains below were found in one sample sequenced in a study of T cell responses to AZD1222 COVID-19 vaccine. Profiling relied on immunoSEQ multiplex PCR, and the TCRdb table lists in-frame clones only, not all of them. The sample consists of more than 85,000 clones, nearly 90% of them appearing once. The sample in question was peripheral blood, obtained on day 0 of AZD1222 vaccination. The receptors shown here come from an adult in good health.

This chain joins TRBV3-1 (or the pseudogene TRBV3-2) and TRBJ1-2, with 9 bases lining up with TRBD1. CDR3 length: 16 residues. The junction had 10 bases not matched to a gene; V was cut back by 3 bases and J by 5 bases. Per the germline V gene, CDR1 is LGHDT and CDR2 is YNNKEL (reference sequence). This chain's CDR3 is CASSQGQGLVWYGYTF. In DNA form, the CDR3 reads TGTGCCAGCAGCCAGGGACAGGGCTTAGTATGGTATGGCTACACCTTC.

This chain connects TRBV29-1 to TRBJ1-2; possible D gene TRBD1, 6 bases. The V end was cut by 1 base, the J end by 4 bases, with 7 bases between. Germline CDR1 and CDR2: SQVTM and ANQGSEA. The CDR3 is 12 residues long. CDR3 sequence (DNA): TGCAGCGTTGAAGCAGGGGCCTATGGCTACACCTTC. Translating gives CSVEAGAYGYTF.

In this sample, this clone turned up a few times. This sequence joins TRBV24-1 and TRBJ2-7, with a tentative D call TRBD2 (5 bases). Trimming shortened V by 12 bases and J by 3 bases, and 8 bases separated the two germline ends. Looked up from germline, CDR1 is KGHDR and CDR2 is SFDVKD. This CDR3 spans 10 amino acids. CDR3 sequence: CALRGYEQYV. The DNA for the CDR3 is TGTGCCCTTCGGGGCTACGAGCAGTACGTC.

This CDR3 reads CASSLQGQGSNQPQHF. CDR3 DNA sequence: TGTGCCAGCTCACTCCAGGGACAGGGGAGCAATCAGCCCCAGCATTTT. This chain uses TRBV18 with TRBJ1-5; 10 bases agree with TRBD1. The CDR3 totals 16 residues. In germline, CDR1 is KGHSH, CDR2 LQKENI. Losses at the gene ends were 4 bases for V and 1 base for J; bases not matched to a gene: 4.

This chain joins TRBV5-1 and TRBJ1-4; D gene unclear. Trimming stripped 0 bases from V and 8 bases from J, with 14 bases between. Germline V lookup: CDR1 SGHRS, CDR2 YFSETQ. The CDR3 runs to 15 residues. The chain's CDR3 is CASSLGIVTEEKLFF. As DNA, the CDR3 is TGCGCCAGCAGCTTGGGGATAGTGACGGAGGAAAAACTGTTTTTT. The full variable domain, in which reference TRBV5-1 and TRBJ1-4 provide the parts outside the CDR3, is KAGVTQTPRYLIKTRGQQVTLSCSPISGHRSVSWYQQTPGQGLQFLFEYFSETQRNKGNFPGRFSGRQFSNSRSEMNVSTLELGDSALYLCASSLGIVTEEKLFFGSGTQLSVL.

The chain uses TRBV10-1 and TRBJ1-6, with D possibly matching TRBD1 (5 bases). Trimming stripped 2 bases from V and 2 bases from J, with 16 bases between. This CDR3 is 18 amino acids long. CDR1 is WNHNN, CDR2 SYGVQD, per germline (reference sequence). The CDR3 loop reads CASSELGGGWPYNSPLHF. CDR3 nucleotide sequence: TGCGCCAGCAGTGAGCTGGGGGGGGGATGGCCCTATAATTCACCCCTCCACTTT.

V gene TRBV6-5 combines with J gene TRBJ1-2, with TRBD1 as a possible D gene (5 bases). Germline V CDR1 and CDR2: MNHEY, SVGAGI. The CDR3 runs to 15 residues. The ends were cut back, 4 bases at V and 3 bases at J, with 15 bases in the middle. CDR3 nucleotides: TGTGCCAGCAGTTCTTCCGGGACCCGATACTATGGCTACACCTTC. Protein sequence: CASSSSGTRYYGYTF.

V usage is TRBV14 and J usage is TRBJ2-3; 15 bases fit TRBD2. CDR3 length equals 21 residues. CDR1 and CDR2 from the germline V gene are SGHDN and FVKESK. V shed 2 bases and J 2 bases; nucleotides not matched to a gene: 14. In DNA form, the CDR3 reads TGTGCCAGCAGCCAACACCGGGGGACTAGCGGGAGGTTTCGGGCCACAGATACGCAGTATTTT. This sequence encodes CASSQHRGTSGRFRATDTQYF.

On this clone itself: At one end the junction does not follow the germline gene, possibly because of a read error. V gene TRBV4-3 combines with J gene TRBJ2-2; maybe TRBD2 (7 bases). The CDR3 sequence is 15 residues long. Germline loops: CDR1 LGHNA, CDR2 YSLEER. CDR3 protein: CATSQEVGGPGELFF. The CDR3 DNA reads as TGCGCCACCAGCCAAGAAGTGGGGGGGCCCGGGGAGCTGTTTTTT.

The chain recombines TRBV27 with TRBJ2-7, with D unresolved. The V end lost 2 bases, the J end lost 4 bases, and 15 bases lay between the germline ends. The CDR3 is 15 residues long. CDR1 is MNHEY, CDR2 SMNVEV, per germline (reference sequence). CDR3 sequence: CASSLLPSALYEQYF. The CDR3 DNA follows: TGTGCCAGCAGTTTACTTCCCTCCGCACTATACGAGCAGTACTTC.

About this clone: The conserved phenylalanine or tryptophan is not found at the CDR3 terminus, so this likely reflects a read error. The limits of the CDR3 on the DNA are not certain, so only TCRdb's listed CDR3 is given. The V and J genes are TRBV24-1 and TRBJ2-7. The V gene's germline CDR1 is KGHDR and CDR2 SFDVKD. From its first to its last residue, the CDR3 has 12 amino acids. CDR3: CATSAAGTPAPT.

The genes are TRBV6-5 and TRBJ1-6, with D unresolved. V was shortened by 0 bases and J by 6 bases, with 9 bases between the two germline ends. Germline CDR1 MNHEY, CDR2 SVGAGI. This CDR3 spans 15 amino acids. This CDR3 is CASSYSYGPNSPLHF. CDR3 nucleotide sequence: TGTGCCAGCAGTTACTCGTACGGGCCTAATTCACCCCTCCACTTT.

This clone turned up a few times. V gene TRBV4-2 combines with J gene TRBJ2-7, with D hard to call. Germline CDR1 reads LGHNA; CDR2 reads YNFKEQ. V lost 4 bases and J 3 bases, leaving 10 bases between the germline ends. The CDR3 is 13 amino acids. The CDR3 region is CASSPDPGYEQYF. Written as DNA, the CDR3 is TGTGCCAGCAGCCCGGATCCTGGCTACGAGCAGTACTTC.

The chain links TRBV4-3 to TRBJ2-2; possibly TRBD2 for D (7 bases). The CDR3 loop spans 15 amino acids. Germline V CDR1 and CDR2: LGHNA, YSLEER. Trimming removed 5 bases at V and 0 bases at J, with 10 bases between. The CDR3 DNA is TGCGCCAGCAGCAGGGGGGGCGCGAACACCGGGGAGCTGTTTTTT. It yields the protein CASSRGGANTGELFF.

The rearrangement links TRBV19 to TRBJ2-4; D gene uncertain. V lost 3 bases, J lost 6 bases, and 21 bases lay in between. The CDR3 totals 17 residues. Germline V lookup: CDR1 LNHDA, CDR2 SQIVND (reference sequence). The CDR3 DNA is TGTGCCAGTAGTATCCCAGCTGGTGACCGTCTAGGAAACATTCAGTACTTC. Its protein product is CASSIPAGDRLGNIQYF.

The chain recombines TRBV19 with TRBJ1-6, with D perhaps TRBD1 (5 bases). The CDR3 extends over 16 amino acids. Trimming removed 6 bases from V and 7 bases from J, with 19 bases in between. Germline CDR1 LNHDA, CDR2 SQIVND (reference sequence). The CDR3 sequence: CASSLLPRVENSPLHF. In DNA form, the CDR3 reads TGTGCCAGTAGCCTATTGCCCAGGGTCGAGAATTCACCCCTCCACTTT.

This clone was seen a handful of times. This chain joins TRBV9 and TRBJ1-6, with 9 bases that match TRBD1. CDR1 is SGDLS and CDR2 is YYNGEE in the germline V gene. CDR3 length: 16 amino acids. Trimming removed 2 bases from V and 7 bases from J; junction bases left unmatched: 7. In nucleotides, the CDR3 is TGTGCCAGCAGCGTCTGGGACAGGGCTACGAATTCACCCCTCCACTTT. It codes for CASSVWDRATNSPLHF.

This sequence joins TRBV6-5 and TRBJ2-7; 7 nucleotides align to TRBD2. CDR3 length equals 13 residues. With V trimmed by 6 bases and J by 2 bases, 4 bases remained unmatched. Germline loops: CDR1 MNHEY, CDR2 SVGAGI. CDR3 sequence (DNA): TGTGCCAGCAGACCCCGGGGGGCCTACGAGCAGTACTTC. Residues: CASRPRGAYEQYF.

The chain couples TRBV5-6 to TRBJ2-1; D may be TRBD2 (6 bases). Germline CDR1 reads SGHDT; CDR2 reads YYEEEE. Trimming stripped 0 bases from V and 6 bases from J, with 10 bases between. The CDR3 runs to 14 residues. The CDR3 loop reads CASSLGLVSNEQFF. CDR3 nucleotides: TGTGCCAGCAGCTTGGGACTAGTCAGCAATGAGCAGTTCTTC.

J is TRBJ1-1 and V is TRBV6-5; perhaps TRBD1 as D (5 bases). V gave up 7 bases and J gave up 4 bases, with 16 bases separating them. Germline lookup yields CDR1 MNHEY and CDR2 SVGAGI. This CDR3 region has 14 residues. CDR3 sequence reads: CASTSRRGGTEAFF. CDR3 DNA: TGTGCCAGCACCTCTCGGAGGGGAGGCACTGAAGCTTTCTTT.

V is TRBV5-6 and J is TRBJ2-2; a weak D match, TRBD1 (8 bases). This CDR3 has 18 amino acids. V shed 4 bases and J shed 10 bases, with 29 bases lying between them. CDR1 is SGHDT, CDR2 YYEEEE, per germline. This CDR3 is CASSPPSGQGGYYEELFF. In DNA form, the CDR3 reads TGTGCCAGCAGCCCGCCCTCCGGACAGGGAGGGTATTACGAGGAGCTGTTTTTT.

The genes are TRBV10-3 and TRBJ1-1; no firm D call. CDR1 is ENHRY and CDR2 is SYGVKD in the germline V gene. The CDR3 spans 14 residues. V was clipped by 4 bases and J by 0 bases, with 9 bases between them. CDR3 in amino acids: CAISVGTLNTEAFF. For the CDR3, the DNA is TGTGCCATCAGTGTGGGCACCTTGAACACTGAAGCTTTCTTT.